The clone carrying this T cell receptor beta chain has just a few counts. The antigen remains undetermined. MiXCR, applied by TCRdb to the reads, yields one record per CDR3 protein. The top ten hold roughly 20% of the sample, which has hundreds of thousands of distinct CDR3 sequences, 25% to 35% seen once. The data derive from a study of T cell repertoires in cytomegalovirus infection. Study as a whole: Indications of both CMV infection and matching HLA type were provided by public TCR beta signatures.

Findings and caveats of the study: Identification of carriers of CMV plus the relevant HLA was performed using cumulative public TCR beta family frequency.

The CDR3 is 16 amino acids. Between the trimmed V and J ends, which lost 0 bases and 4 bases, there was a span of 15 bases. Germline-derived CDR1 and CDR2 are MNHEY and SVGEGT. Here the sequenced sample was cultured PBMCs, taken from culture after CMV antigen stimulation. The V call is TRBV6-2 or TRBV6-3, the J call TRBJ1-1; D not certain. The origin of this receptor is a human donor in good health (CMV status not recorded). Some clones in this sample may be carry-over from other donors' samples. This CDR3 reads CASSYSRTVGSTEAFF. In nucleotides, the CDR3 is TGTGCCAGCAGTTACTCTCGAACCGTAGGAAGCACTGAAGCTTTCTTT.